What follows are 17 T cell receptor beta chains derived from one specimen sequenced in a study of blood T cell repertoires in COVID-19. This table comes from immunoSEQ multiplex PCR, and its TCRdb copy is limited to in-frame clones, with some not included. The sample has just over 250,000 clones, about 87% seen once. The sample was peripheral blood. These receptor sequences come from a man in his 60s who had recovered from COVID-19.

J is TRBJ1-1 and V is TRBV6-5; D not resolved. Germline values: CDR1 MNHEY, CDR2 SVGAGI. The CDR3 extends over 12 amino acids. The V end was cut by 4 bases, the J end by 5 bases, with 8 bases between. The CDR3 here is CASSSAGTEAFF. The CDR3 bases are TGTGCCAGCAGTTCCGCCGGGACTGAAGCTTTCTTT.

J is TRBJ1-3 and V is TRBV6-6, with D maybe TRBD1 (5 bases). V was trimmed by 0 bases and J by 0 bases, leaving 9 bases between them. This CDR3 is 16 amino acids long. Germline V gives CDR1 MNHNY, CDR2 SVGAGI (reference sequence). The CDR3 DNA reads as TGTGCCAGCAGTTACTCCTCCAGGGCCTCTGGAAACACCATATATTTT. Amino acids: CASSYSSRASGNTIYF.

The V call is TRBV5-8, the J call TRBJ2-7, with a weak D call TRBD1 (6 bases). The V end lost 4 bases, the J end lost 1 base, and 12 bases lay between the germline ends. The germline CDR1 and CDR2 sequences are SGHTS and YDEGEE. CDR3 length equals 14 residues. The chain's CDR3 is CASSPGQKSYEQYF. In DNA form, the CDR3 reads TGTGCCAGCAGCCCCGGACAGAAGTCCTACGAGCAGTACTTC.

The rearrangement joins TRBV4-1 to TRBJ1-6; 10 bases align to TRBD1. J lost 9 bases, V lost 4 bases, and 6 bases had no gene match. The CDR3 contains 15 residues. Looked up from germline, CDR1 is MGHRA and CDR2 is YSYEKL. The CDR3 nucleotides are TGCGCCAGCAGCCGGGGGACAGGGGTCAGTTCACCCCTCCACTTT. Protein product: CASSRGTGVSSPLHF.

The chain has TRBV10-3 and TRBJ1-3, with D possibly TRBD1 on 5 matching bases. This CDR3 comprises 13 residues. The germline V gene encodes CDR1 ENHRY and CDR2 SYGVKD. V dropped 8 bases and J dropped 8 bases, with 16 bases sitting between them. CDR3 bases: TGTGCCATCCGCGGAATCAGGGAGGACACCATATATTTT. Translating it yields CAIRGIREDTIYF.

V and J are TRBV15 and TRBJ2-7; D possibly corresponds to TRBD1 (5 bases). Trimming stripped 8 bases from V and 0 bases from J, with 14 bases between. The CDR3 covers 14 residues. The germline V gene has CDR1 LNHNV and CDR2 YYDKDF (reference sequence). The CDR3: CATQGAGSSYEQYF. CDR3 bases: TGTGCCACCCAGGGCGCAGGGTCCTCCTACGAGCAGTACTTC. The entire variable domain, with the rest obtained from reference TRBV15 and TRBJ2-7, is as follows: DAMVIQNPRYQVTQFGKPVTLSCSQTLNHNVMYWYQQKSSQAPKLLFHYYDKDFNNEADTPDNFQSRRPNTSFCFLDIRSPGLGDTAMYLCATQGAGSSYEQYFGPGTRLTVT.

This CDR3 is CASSLGTGGGLSYEQYF. The DNA for the CDR3 is TGTGCCAGCAGCTTAGGGACAGGGGGCGGATTGTCCTACGAGCAGTACTTC. The genes are TRBV7-8 and TRBJ2-7; TRBD1 matches at 11 bases. The CDR3 runs 17 residues. V trimming: 1 base; J trimming: 1 base; junction bases outside the gene matches: 6. Germline-derived CDR1 and CDR2 are SGHVS and FQNEAQ.

The rearrangement joins TRBV4-1 to TRBJ1-1; 8 positions agree with TRBD1. J was trimmed by 5 bases and V by 5 bases; bases with no gene match: 7. The germline V gene has CDR1 MGHRA and CDR2 YSYEKL. The CDR3 totals 14 residues. As DNA, the CDR3 is TGCGCCAGCAGCTCGAGGACAGGGAATACTGAAGCTTTCTTT. Its protein product is CASSSRTGNTEAFF.

This chain connects TRBV7-8 to TRBJ2-7; TRBD1 might be the D (5 bases). Germline V gives CDR1 SGHVS, CDR2 FQNEAQ. The CDR3 runs to 12 residues. V was pared by 2 bases and J by 9 bases, with 11 bases between. Here the CDR3 DNA reads TGTGCCAGCAGCTTATCCAGGGCCTTGCAGTACTTC. As protein: CASSLSRALQYF.

A few counts support this clone. As DNA, the CDR3 is TGCAGTGCTAGTCCCCTCCGGGGAAAGAATGAGCAGTTCTTC. It codes for CSASPLRGKNEQFF. The genes are TRBV20-1 and TRBJ2-1; TRBD2 might be the D (5 bases). The V and J ends lost 3 bases and 7 bases respectively, with 16 bases between them. CDR1 DFQATT and CDR2 SNEGSKA come from the germline V gene (reference sequence). The CDR3 consists of 14 residues.

The chain employs TRBV13 and TRBJ1-4, with D tentatively TRBD1 (6 bases). Trimming stripped 0 bases from V and 3 bases from J, with 11 bases between. CDR1 and CDR2 (germline): PRHDT, FYEKMQ (reference sequence). The CDR3 is made up of 16 amino acids. The CDR3 region is CASSLGGGQANEKLFF. The CDR3 nucleotides read TGTGCCAGCAGCTTAGGCGGGGGGCAAGCTAATGAAAAACTGTTTTTT.

V is TRBV5-1 and J is TRBJ1-3; no clear D. Trimming left V 1 base short and J 1 base short, with 9 bases between. The CDR3 contains 15 residues. Germline assignment: CDR1 SGHRS and CDR2 YFSETQ. Here the CDR3 DNA reads TGCGCCAGCAGCTTGACCACGCAGTCTGGAAACACCATATATTTT. It encodes CASSLTTQSGNTIYF.

The chain has TRBV6-5 and TRBJ2-1, with TRBD1 as a possible D gene (6 bases). The CDR3 sequence is 14 residues long. Germline CDR1 MNHEY, CDR2 SVGAGI. The V gene lost 8 bases and the J gene lost 6 bases, with 17 bases spanning the gap. CDR3: CASGPLGAINEQFF. In DNA, the CDR3 is TGTGCCAGCGGCCCCCTGGGGGCAATCAATGAGCAGTTCTTC.

Concerning this clone itself: This same CDR3 is encoded by further DNA sequences in the sample. This sequence joins TRBV18 and TRBJ1-1; D remains unclear. Germline assignment: CDR1 KGHSH and CDR2 LQKENI. V was shortened by 3 bases and J by 8 bases, with 10 bases between the two germline ends. The CDR3 has 12 residues. CDR3 bases: TGTGCCAGCTCACCGGGCAATACCGAAGCTTTCTTT. It yields the protein CASSPGNTEAFF.

The chain uses TRBV6-2 or TRBV6-3 and TRBJ2-3; possible D gene TRBD1, 5 bases. There are 15 residues in the CDR3. The germline CDR1 and CDR2 sequences are MNHEY and SVGEGT. Trimming took 2 bases from V and 4 from J, leaving 13 bases between them. The CDR3 protein is CASSYRQGWADTQYF. CDR3 nucleotide sequence: TGTGCCAGCAGTTACAGGCAGGGATGGGCAGATACGCAGTATTTT.

The genes are TRBV3-1 (or the pseudogene TRBV3-2) and TRBJ2-2; D unclear. Germline CDR1 is LGHDT and CDR2 is YNNKEL (reference sequence). The CDR3 runs to 15 residues. Trimming left V 2 bases short and J 7 bases short, with 14 bases between. Here the CDR3 reads CASSQRSVSGGELFF. CDR3 coding DNA: TGTGCCAGCAGCCAAAGGAGTGTAAGTGGCGGGGAGCTGTTTTTT.

V usage is TRBV9 and J usage is TRBJ2-5; possibly TRBD1 for D (6 bases). The germline V and J ends were trimmed by 4 bases and 1 base, with 8 bases remaining between them. CDR1 SGDLS and CDR2 YYNGEE come from the germline V gene. This CDR3 has 13 amino acids. The CDR3 loop reads CASSNRVQETQYF. The CDR3 coding sequence is TGTGCCAGCAGCAACAGGGTCCAAGAGACCCAGTACTTC.